Below are 16 T cell receptor beta chains sequenced from a single sample in a study of CD8+ T cells in alopecia areata. RNA, once extracted, was reverse transcribed into cDNA for use as the sequencing template. The data were produced by immunoSEQ multiplex PCR, yet TCRdb's version contains in-frame clones alone and is incomplete. Listed for the sample are about 110,000 clones, none seen a single time. The sequencing input was lesional skin. The source of these receptors is a C3H/HeJ mouse with alopecia areata. Mice of this strain are of MHC haplotype H2-k.

Of note for this clone: Mouse gene names apply. Read sequence stops 4 residues before the CDR3 end, and the germline J gene provides the missing end. The chain recombines TRBV13-2 with TRBJ2-7; 10 bases agree with TRBD2. Germline V lookup: CDR1 NNHNN, CDR2 SYGAGS (reference sequence). This CDR3 has 15 residues. The CDR3 here is CASGDGGWGGHEQYF. CDR3 DNA (partial): TGTGCCAGCGGTGATGGAGGCTGGGGGGGCCAT.

This clone occurred many times. Mouse gene names apply. The observed sequence ends 4 residues before the CDR3 terminus, with the missing tail filled in from the germline J gene. This chain joins TRBV13-3 and TRBJ2-7, with TRBD1 matching over 8 bases. Germline V CDR1 and CDR2: NNHDY, SYVADS. The CDR3 runs 15 residues. Unmatched junction bases numbered 3, after V lost 0 bases and J lost 1 base. CDR3 bases read: TGTGCCAGCAGTGATGCTAACAGGGGGTCCTAT. Translated, it gives CASSDANRGSY. The whole CDR3 region reads CASSDANRGSYEQYF.

In its sample, this clone was seen many times. Germline and genes here are mouse. The missing CDR3 end, 4 residues past where the read stops, is filled in from the germline J gene. The genes are TRBV1 and TRBJ2-3; 13 positions match TRBD2. With 4 bases clipped from V and 4 bases from J, the junction kept 2 bases outside the gene matches. The length of the CDR3 is 15 residues. From germline, CDR1 is NSQYPW and CDR2 LRSPGD (reference sequence). CDR3 DNA (partial): TGCACCTGCAGTGAGGACTGGGGGGGCCCAGAA. This translates into CTCSEDWGGPE. The entire CDR3 is CTCSEDWGGPETLYF. The variable domain in full, completed from reference TRBV1 and TRBJ2-3, reads VTLLEQNPRWRLVPRGQAVNLRCILKNSQYPWMSWYQQDLQKQLQWLFTLRSPGDKEVKSLPGADYLATRVTDTELRLQVANMSQGRTLYCTCSEDWGGPETLYFGSGTRLTVL.

This clone was seen only a few times. All gene names here are mouse names. From the germline J gene comes the end of the CDR3, since the read stops 4 residues before it. V gene TRBV1 combines with J gene TRBJ2-3, with D maybe TRBD2 (6 bases). The CDR3 runs to 16 residues. From germline, CDR1 is NSQYPW and CDR2 LRSPGD (reference sequence). Between the trimmed V and J ends, which lost 3 bases and 1 base, there was a span of 14 bases. The DNA read from the CDR3 is TGCACCTGCAGTGCGGCCGGGGGGAAGGGTGCAGAA. It codes for CTCSAAGGKGAE. In full, the CDR3 reads CTCSAAGGKGAETLYF.

This clone was seen a handful of times. Each gene name is a mouse one. The CDR3 end is not reached by the read, which stops 4 residues before it; the germline J gene fills it in. V usage is TRBV13-3 and J usage is TRBJ2-3; the match to TRBD2 covers 11 bases. Germline loops: CDR1 NNHDY, CDR2 SYVADS. CDR3 length: 15 residues. Losses at the gene ends were 6 bases for V and 0 bases for J; bases not matched to a gene: 3. CDR3 amino acids: CASKTGGVSAETLYF. The CDR3 bases that were read are TGTGCCAGCAAGACTGGGGGGGTTAGTGCAGAA.

A word on this clone: Germline and genes here are mouse. The read comes to an end 4 residues before the CDR3 does, leaving the germline J gene to fill in the end. The V and J genes are TRBV13-3 and TRBJ2-7; 7 bases line up with TRBD2. After removal of 5 bases from V and 1 base from J, the junction contained 3 bases not matched to a gene. This CDR3 region has 13 residues. Germline V gives CDR1 NNHDY, CDR2 SYVADS. This CDR3 is CASRSGGSYEQYF. The part of the CDR3 DNA that was read is TGTGCCAGCAGGTCTGGGGGTTCCTAT.

This clone was seen more than once but under ten times. Gene names are mouse gene names. The CDR3 is cut off 4 residues early in the read; its end comes from the germline J gene. The chain links TRBV13-2 to TRBJ1-2; TRBD1 agrees at 8 bases. The CDR3 length is 16 residues. The V segment lost 0 bases and the J segment 0 bases; nucleotides outside the gene matches: 4. From germline, CDR1 is NNHNN and CDR2 SYGAGS (reference sequence). This chain's CDR3 is CASGDAGQGANSDYTF. CDR3 DNA, as far as it was read: TGTGCCAGCGGTGATGCTGGACAGGGTGCAAACTCC.

Comments on this clone: The gene names given are mouse names. The read ends 4 residues early relative to the CDR3; the germline J gene fills the gap. The rearrangement uses TRBV13-3 and TRBJ2-7, with D possibly matching TRBD1 (6 bases). Trimming stripped 5 bases from V and 2 bases from J, with 8 bases between. CDR3 length: 12 residues. Germline loops: CDR1 NNHDY, CDR2 SYVADS. The CDR3 here is CASRRQAYEQYF. Partial CDR3 DNA: TGTGCCAGCAGGAGACAGGCCTAT.

With respect to this clone: Any gene name here is a mouse gene name. From the germline J gene comes the end of the CDR3, since the read stops 4 residues before it. The sample contains more than one DNA sequence encoding this CDR3. The chain uses TRBV19 and TRBJ2-3, with TRBD2 identical over 9 bases. V shed 2 bases, J shed 0 bases, and the junction held 4 bases outside the gene matches. This CDR3 contains 16 residues. Germline-derived CDR1 and CDR2 are FNHDT and SITEND (reference sequence). The CDR3 protein is CASSIPLGGSAETLYF. The CDR3 DNA, read in part, is TGTGCCAGCAGTATCCCCCTGGGGGGGAGTGCAGAA. Looking up the rest from reference TRBV19 and TRBJ2-3 gives the full variable domain: GGIITQTPKFLIGQEGQKLTLKCQQNFNHDTMYWYRQDSGKGLRLIYYSITENDLQKGDLSEGYDASREKKSSFSLTVTSAQKNEMAVFLCASSIPLGGSAETLYFGSGTRLTVL.

In this sample, this clone turned up a few times. The gene names here belong to mouse. The read ends 4 residues early relative to the CDR3; the germline J gene fills the gap. This chain connects TRBV1 to TRBJ1-2, with 7 nucleotides matching TRBD1. Per germline, CDR1 NSQYPW and CDR2 LRSPGD (reference sequence). CDR3 size: 12 residues. J gave up 2 bases and V 6 bases, and 0 bases lay outside the gene matches. The chain's CDR3 is CTCRTGNSDYTF. The sequenced CDR3 bases are TGCACCTGCAGGACAGGGAACTCC. The full variable domain, in which reference TRBV1 and TRBJ1-2 provide the parts outside the CDR3, is VTLLEQNPRWRLVPRGQAVNLRCILKNSQYPWMSWYQQDLQKQLQWLFTLRSPGDKEVKSLPGADYLATRVTDTELRLQVANMSQGRTLYCTCRTGNSDYTFGSGTRLLVI.

In regard to this clone: Mouse gene names apply. The DNA ends 4 residues before the CDR3 does, and the rest of the CDR3 is filled in from the germline J gene. The V call is TRBV13-2, the J call TRBJ2-3; 10 bases map to TRBD2. Germline-derived CDR1 and CDR2 are NNHNN and SYGAGS (reference sequence). The CDR3 spans 16 residues. The V segment lost 2 bases and the J segment 0 bases; nucleotides outside the gene matches: 3. CDR3: CASGDPDWGSAETLYF. The DNA read from the CDR3 is TGTGCCAGCGGTGACCCGGACTGGGGGAGTGCAGAA.

Only a few counts were recorded for this clone. Gene names and germline match the mouse. The CDR3 end lies 4 residues beyond the end of the read and is filled in from the germline J gene. The gene calls are TRBV17 and TRBJ2-1, with D possibly TRBD1 on 6 matching bases. In germline, CDR1 is MNHDT, CDR2 YYDKIL. This CDR3 has 16 residues. V was clipped by 2 bases and J by 0 bases, with 11 bases between them. The CDR3 protein is CASSRSGQTNYAEQFF. The DNA read from the CDR3 is TGTGCTAGCAGTAGATCCGGACAGACTAACTATGCT.

Details on this clone: Gene and germline names: mouse. Coverage ceases 4 residues before the CDR3 finishes, and the germline J gene fills in the end. The chain links TRBV1 to TRBJ2-1; D perhaps matches TRBD2 (6 bases). The V gene's germline CDR1 is NSQYPW and CDR2 LRSPGD (reference sequence). The CDR3 length is 14 residues. V lost 7 bases and J lost 3, with 13 bases in between. The CDR3 region is CTCKAWGTYAEQFF. Incomplete CDR3 DNA: TGCACCTGCAAGGCGTGGGGGACCTATGCT.

This clone was seen only a few times. Germline and genes: mouse. The CDR3 end lies 4 residues beyond the end of the read and is filled in from the germline J gene. The chain combines TRBV13-3 with TRBJ2-2; 7 nucleotides align to TRBD2. The V gene end was trimmed by 3 bases and the J gene end by 0 bases; junction bases not matched to a gene: 5. CDR1 is NNHDY and CDR2 is SYVADS in the germline V gene. This CDR3 has 16 residues. The sequenced CDR3 bases are TGTGCCAGCAGTGCCCTGGGGGTTTCAAACACCGGG. This translates into CASSALGVSNTG. The entire CDR3 reads CASSALGVSNTGQLYF.

Regarding this clone: Mouse names are used for the genes. The read halts 4 residues ahead of the CDR3 end, with the missing end drawn from the germline J gene. The chain uses TRBV13-1 and TRBJ2-7; D gene ambiguous. There are 11 residues in the CDR3. Germline assignment: CDR1 NSHNY and CDR2 SYGAGN. The CDR3 here is CASSFSYEQYF. The CDR3 DNA, read in part, is TGTGCCAGCAGTTTCTCTTAT.

This clone was counted a few times. Mouse names are used for the genes. The observed sequence ends 4 residues before the CDR3 terminus, with the missing tail filled in from the germline J gene. This sequence joins TRBV1 and TRBJ2-3, with TRBD2 identical over 10 bases. The CDR3 contains 17 residues. The V and J ends lost 0 bases and 2 bases, in that order; junction bases with no gene match: 5. Germline V CDR1 and CDR2: NSQYPW, LRSPGD (reference sequence). The sequenced CDR3 bases are TGCACCTGCAGTGCAGATCTCCCTGGGGGGGCTGCAGAA. It yields the protein CTCSADLPGGAAE. The CDR3, in full, reads CTCSADLPGGAAETLYF.